This is a list of T cell receptor beta chains from one sample in a study of glioma-infiltrating T cells. MiXCR was run by TCRdb on the multiplex PCR reads, yielding one entry per CDR3 protein. This sample yields around 350,000 distinct CDR3 sequences, of which around 38% are seen a single time; around 12% belongs to the top ten. Material: glioma tissue, nonneoplastic brain tissue, or PBMCs (not recorded which). The receptors come from a human donor with low-grade glioma or glioblastoma, undergoing nonglioma brain surgery, or in good health (not recorded which). Each CDR3 is given with its conserved first and last residue. D genes are given only for firm matches. Clone sizes are given selectively: once, few, many, or a class where the clone is expanded.

j_gene,v_gene,d_gene,abundance,CDR3nt,CDR3aa
TRBJ2-2,TRBV4-1,-,once,TGCGCCAGCAGCCAAGGACCTAGTCGGTACACCGGGGAGCTGTTTTTT,CASSQGPSRYTGELFF
TRBJ2-5,TRBV25-1,TRBD1,once,TGTGCCAGCGGACAGGTGGAGACCCAGTACTTC,CASGQVETQYF
TRBJ2-7,TRBV20-1,TRBD1,many,TGCAGTGCTGACCGGACAGGGAGGACCTACGAGCAGTACTTC,CSADRTGRTYEQYF
TRBJ2-1,TRBV20-1,TRBD2,once,TGCAGTGCTCCCAGACTAGCGGGAGCTGTCAATGAGCAGTTATTC,CSAPRLAGAVNEQLF
TRBJ2-1,TRBV19,TRBD2,-,TGTGCCAGTAGGGGCGGGAGTCCCTACAATGAGCAGTTCTTC,CASRGGSPYNEQFF
TRBJ2-7,TRBV6-1,TRBD1,-,TGTGCCAGCAGTCGAACCCCGGGACAGGGACCCTACGAGCAGTACTTC,CASSRTPGQGPYEQYF
TRBJ1-2,TRBV15,-,-,TGTGCCACCAGCAGAGCGGGCACCTCGGGAGCCTATGGCTACACCTTC,CATSRAGTSGAYGYTF
TRBJ2-1,TRBV28,-,-,TGTGCCAGCAGTTTAAGCAACTCCTACAATGAGCAGTTCTTC,CASSLSNSYNEQFF
TRBJ2-3,TRBV5-5,TRBD1,-,TGCGCCAGCAGCTCATTGCCTCGACAGGGTCCAGATACGCAGTATTTT,CASSSLPRQGPDTQYF
TRBJ1-1,TRBV20-1,-,many,TGCAGTGCTAGAGATTCGGTGAACACTGAAGCTTTCTTT,CSARDSVNTEAFF
TRBJ2-2,TRBV7-2,-,-,TGTGCCAGCAGACGCAAACTAGCTGGAGATGCCAAAGGGGAGCTGTTTTTT,CASRRKLAGDAKGELFF
TRBJ2-1,TRBV20-1,-,few,TGCAGTGCTAGGCGGAGGAGCTCCTACAATGAGCAGTTCTTC,CSARRRSSYNEQFF
TRBJ2-3,TRBV5-1,-,-,TGCGCCAGCAGCTGGAGGGCAGGAGAAAGCACAGATACGCAGTATTTT,CASSWRAGESTDTQYF
TRBJ1-1,TRBV7-9,-,few,TGTGCCAGCAGCATCCGCGACACTGAAGCTTTCTTT,CASSIRDTEAFF
TRBJ2-7,TRBV4-1,-,few,TGCGCCAGCAGCCAAGCTTTATCGACAGAGCCCTACGAGCAGTACTTC,CASSQALSTEPYEQYF
TRBJ2-1,TRBV7-2,-,-,TGTGCCAGCAGCTTATTGAGGTCCGACAATGAGCAGTTCTTC,CASSLLRSDNEQFF
TRBJ1-5,TRBV28,-,many,TGTGCCAGCAGTCGCCGTACAGGCGGCAATCAGCCCCAGCATTTT,CASSRRTGGNQPQHF
TRBJ1-1,TRBV25-1,TRBD1,-,TGTGCCAGCAGTGTGGGACAGTGGGACACTGAAGCTTTCTTT,CASSVGQWDTEAFF
TRBJ2-6,TRBV20-1,TRBD2,-,TGCAGTGCTATCAGTAGCGGGAGGGCTGGGGCCAACGTCCTGACTTTC,CSAISSGRAGANVLTF
TRBJ1-2,TRBV7-2,-,-,TGTGCCAGCAGCTGGACAGATAACTATGGCTACACCTTC,CASSWTDNYGYTF
TRBJ2-3,TRBV4-1,-,-,TGCGCCAGCAGCCAAGTGCCGACTACTTTTGGAGATACGCAGTATTTT,CASSQVPTTFGDTQYF
TRBJ1-4,TRBV28,-,-,TGTGCCAGCAGTTTACCCCCAGGGTTCAGTAATGAAAAACTGTCTTTT,CASSLPPGFSNEKLSF
TRBJ2-3,TRBV27,-,-,TGTGCCAGCAGTTTATCCGACAGGGTTAGCGGAATCACAGATACGCAGTATTTT,CASSLSDRVSGITDTQYF
TRBJ2-7,TRBV7-2,-,few,TGTGCCAGCAGCTTTGCGAGTCGGCGGTACGAGCAGTACTTC,CASSFASRRYEQYF
TRBJ2-1,TRBV20-1,-,few,TGCAGTGCAGGGACGGGTTCCTACAATGAGCAGTTCTTC,CSAGTGSYNEQFF
TRBJ1-2,TRBV7-2,-,-,TGTGCCAGCAGCTTACACGACGGATACACCTTC,CASSLHDGYTF
TRBJ2-2,TRBV2,TRBD1,-,TGTGCCAGCAGGAATGACAGGGGCACCGGGGAGCTGTTTTTT,CASRNDRGTGELFF
TRBJ2-6,TRBV7-9,TRBD1,-,TGTGCCAGCAGCCAAAACAGGGGGTTACCATCTGGGGCCAACGTCCTGACTTTC,CASSQNRGLPSGANVLTF
TRBJ2-3,TRBV7-8,TRBD1,few,TGTGCCAGCAGCTTATTGGGGACAGACACAGATACGCAGTATTTT,CASSLLGTDTDTQYF
TRBJ2-7,TRBV20-1,-,few,TGCAGTGCTCATGACCTTCGGGCAGGGACCTACGAGCAGTACTTC,CSAHDLRAGTYEQYF